The present TCR beta chain was sequenced within a study of T cell changes during pregnancy in multiple sclerosis. Trimming stripped 3 bases from V and 7 bases from J, with 11 bases between. Germline lookup yields CDR1 SGDLS and CDR2 YYNGEE. The CDR3 has 14 amino acids. Some clones are missing from TCRdb's copy, which holds only in-frame ones; the method was immunoSEQ multiplex PCR. The sample carries about 60,000 clones, over 80% recorded once. The receptor was isolated from a female donor with multiple sclerosis, enrolled in a pregnancy study. This material consisted of CD4+ T cells from peripheral blood mononuclear cells, taken in the first trimester of pregnancy. The chain joins TRBV9 to TRBJ1-6; tentatively, D is TRBD1 (5 bases). The CDR3 loop reads CASSASRANSPLHF. Written as DNA, the CDR3 is TGTGCCAGCAGCGCGTCCAGGGCCAATTCACCCCTCCACTTT. Together with reference TRBV9 and TRBJ1-6, the CDR3 gives the full variable domain: DSGVTQTPKHLITATGQRVTLRCSPRSGDLSVYWYQQSLDQGLQFLIQYYNGEERAKGNILERFSAQQFPDLHSELNLSSLELGDSALYFCASSASRANSPLHFGNGTRLTVT.